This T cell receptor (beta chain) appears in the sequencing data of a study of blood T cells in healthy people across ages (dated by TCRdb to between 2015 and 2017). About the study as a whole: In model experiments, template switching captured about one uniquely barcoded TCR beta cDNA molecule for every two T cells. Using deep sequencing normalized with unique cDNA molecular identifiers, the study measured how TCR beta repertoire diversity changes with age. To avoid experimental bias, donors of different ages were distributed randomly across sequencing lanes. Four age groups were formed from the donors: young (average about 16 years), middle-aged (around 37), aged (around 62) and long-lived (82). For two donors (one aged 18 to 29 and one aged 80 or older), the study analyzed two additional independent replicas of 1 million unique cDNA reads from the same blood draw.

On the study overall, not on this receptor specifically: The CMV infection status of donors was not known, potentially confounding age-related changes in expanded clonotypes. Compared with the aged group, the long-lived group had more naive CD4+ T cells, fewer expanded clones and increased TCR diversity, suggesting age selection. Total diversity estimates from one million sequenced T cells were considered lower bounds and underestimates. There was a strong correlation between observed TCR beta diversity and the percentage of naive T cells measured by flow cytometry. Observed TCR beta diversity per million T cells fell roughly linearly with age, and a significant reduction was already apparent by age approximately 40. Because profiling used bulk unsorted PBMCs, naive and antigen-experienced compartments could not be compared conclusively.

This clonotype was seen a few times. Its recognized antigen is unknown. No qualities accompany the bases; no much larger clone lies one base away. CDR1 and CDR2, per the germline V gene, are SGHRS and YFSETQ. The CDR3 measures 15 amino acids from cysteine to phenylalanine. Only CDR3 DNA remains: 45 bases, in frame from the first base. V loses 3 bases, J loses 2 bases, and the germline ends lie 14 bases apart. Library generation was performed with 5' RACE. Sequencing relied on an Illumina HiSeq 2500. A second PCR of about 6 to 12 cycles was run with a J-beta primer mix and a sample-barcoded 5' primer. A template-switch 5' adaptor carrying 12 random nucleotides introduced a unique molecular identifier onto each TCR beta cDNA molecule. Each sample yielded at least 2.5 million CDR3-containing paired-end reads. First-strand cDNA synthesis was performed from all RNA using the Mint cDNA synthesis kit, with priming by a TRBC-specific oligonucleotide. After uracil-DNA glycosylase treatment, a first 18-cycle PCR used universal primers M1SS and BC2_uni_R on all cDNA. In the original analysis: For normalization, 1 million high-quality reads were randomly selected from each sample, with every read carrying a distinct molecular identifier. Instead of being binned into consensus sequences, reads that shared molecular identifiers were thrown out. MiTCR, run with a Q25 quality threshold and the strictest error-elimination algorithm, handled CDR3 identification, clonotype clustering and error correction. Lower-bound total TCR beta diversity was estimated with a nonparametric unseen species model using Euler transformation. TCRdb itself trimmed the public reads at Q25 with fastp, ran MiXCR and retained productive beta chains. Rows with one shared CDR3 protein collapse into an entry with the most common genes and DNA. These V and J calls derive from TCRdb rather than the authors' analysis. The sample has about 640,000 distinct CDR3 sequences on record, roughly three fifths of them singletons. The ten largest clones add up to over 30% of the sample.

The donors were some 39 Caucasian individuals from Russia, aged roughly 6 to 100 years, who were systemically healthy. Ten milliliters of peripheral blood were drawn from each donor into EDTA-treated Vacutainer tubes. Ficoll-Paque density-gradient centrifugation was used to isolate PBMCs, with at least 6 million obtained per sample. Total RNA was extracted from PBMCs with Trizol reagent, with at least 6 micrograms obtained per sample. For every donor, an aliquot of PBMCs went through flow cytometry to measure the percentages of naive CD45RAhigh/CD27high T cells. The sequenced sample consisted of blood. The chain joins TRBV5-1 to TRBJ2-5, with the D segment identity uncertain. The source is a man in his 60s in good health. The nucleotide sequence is TGCGCCAGCAGCTCCTCCTTGGACCCTCAAGAGACCCAGTACTTC. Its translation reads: CASSSSLDPQETQYF.